One TCR beta chain is described in this entry. Its antigen is unknown. This sample was included in a study of PD-1 blockade in classical Hodgkin lymphoma. About the research overall: It was nivolumab at 3 mg/kg, given intravenously every 2 weeks, that patients received.

Study observations and caveats: Newly diagnosed patients and complete responders had comparable diversity at baseline. At baseline, newly diagnosed patients reportedly showed less TCR diversity than healthy donors.

Following autologous stem cell transplantation, relapse occurred in every patient, and exposure to brentuximab vedotin varied. This CDR3 has 15 residues. Germline assignment: CDR1 KGHSH and CDR2 LQKENI. The V segment lost 2 bases and the J segment 7 bases; nucleotides outside the gene matches: 6. Data came from immunoSEQ multiplex PCR; TCRdb stores just in-frame clones and leaves some out. In the table there are approximately 7,500 clones, around 84% of which are singletons. The receptor comes from a human donor with classical Hodgkin lymphoma. This chain joins TRBV18 and TRBJ2-2, with 8 bases identical to TRBD1. Source: peripheral blood mononuclear cells (PBMCs), taken at baseline. CDR3 sequence reads: CASSPVQGAGGELFF. The CDR3 DNA sequence: TGTGCCAGCTCACCAGTGCAGGGGGCCGGCGGGGAGCTGTTTTTT.